This entry is about one T cell receptor (beta chain). TCRdb keeps only in-frame clones here, not all; method: immunoSEQ multiplex PCR. The sample includes a few hundred thousand clones, roughly 91% seen only once; the top ten take about 1.8%. This record comes from a study of blood T cell repertoires in COVID-19. Germline V gene sequence: CDR1 MNHNS, CDR2 SASEGT. This CDR3 is 15 amino acids long. Trimming pared 2 bases from V and 4 bases from J, leaving 12 bases between. The source is a woman between 25 and 40 years old who had recovered from COVID-19. Sequenced sample: PBMCs or T cells enriched from blood (not recorded which). V and J are TRBV6-1 and TRBJ1-3, with D possibly TRBD1 on 5 matching bases. In nucleotides, the CDR3 is TGTGCCAGCAGTGAATTGGGGGGAAGAGGAAACACCATATATTTT. It translates to CASSELGGRGNTIYF.